The next 32 T cell receptor beta chains were all read from a single sample in a study of shared T cell receptors in the human thymus. The assay was immunoSEQ multiplex PCR, and TCRdb's table has in-frame clones only and misses some. The table shows roughly 710,000 clones, with roughly 85% occurring only once. This sample also belongs to another study, concerning human thymus T cells.

The sample was thymocytes. The receptors stem from a girl under three years old with a congenital heart defect.

This clone was seen just once. CDR3 in DNA: TGTGCCAGCAGTCTCAGGGTGAATGAGCAGTTCTTC. It is translated as CASSLRVNEQFF. The J gene is TRBJ2-1, the V gene TRBV28; weak D call: TRBD1 (5 bases). The CDR3 totals 12 residues. Per germline, CDR1 MDHEN and CDR2 SYDVKM. With 5 bases removed from V and 7 bases from J, the gap between germline ends came to 9 bases. The full variable domain, in which reference TRBV28 and TRBJ2-1 provide the parts outside the CDR3, is DVKVTQSSRYLVKRTGEKVFLECVQDMDHENMFWYRQDPGLGLRLIYFSYDVKMKEKGDIPEGYSVSREKKERFSLILESASTNQTSMYLCASSLRVNEQFFGPGTRLTVL.

The J gene is TRBJ2-2, the V gene TRBV25-1; a possible D gene is TRBD1 (6 bases). V was clipped by 4 bases and J by 2 bases, with 14 bases between them. The germline gives CDR1 MGHDK, CDR2 SYGVNS. This CDR3 contains 16 residues. The CDR3 region has the DNA TGTGCCAGCAGTGGGGGGCCCCAATTAAACACCGGGGAGCTGTTTTTT. Protein product: CASSGGPQLNTGELFF.

The rearrangement links TRBV9 to TRBJ1-2, with TRBD1 matching 11 bases. Germline CDR1 SGDLS, CDR2 YYNGEE. With V trimmed by 0 bases and J by 4 bases, 2 bases remained unmatched. This CDR3 is 15 amino acids long. In DNA, the CDR3 is TGTGCCAGCAGCGTAGATGGGACAGGGGGCTATGGCTACACCTTC. Its translation is CASSVDGTGGYGYTF.

This clone has more than one count but fewer than ten. The J gene is TRBJ2-3, the V gene TRBV11-1; 14 nucleotides agree with TRBD2. V shed 5 bases and J 6 bases; nucleotides not matched to a gene: 10. Germline loops: CDR1 SGHAT, CDR2 FQDESV (reference sequence). The CDR3 totals 17 residues. In nucleotides, the CDR3 is TGTGCCAGCAGCCCCCGAAGACTAGCGGGGGGGTACGATACGCAGTATTTT. This encodes CASSPRRLAGGYDTQYF.

The V and J genes are TRBV2 and TRBJ1-5, with TRBD1 matching 10 bases. Trimming removed 8 bases from V and 3 bases from J; junction bases left unmatched: 7. Germline CDR1 SNHLY, CDR2 FYNNEI. The CDR3 is made up of 15 amino acids. The CDR3 protein is CASATGTGDNQPQHF. The CDR3, as DNA: TGTGCCAGCGCCACCGGGACAGGGGACAATCAGCCCCAGCATTTT.

The gene calls are TRBV10-3 and TRBJ1-1, with 9 bases aligning to TRBD1. The V segment lost 10 bases and the J segment 1 base; nucleotides outside the gene matches: 10. The germline gives CDR1 ENHRY, CDR2 SYGVKD. The CDR3 sequence is 15 residues long. The CDR3 here is CATIQGAGRNTEAFF. In DNA form, the CDR3 reads TGTGCCACCATACAGGGGGCAGGAAGGAACACTGAAGCTTTCTTT.

Regarding this clone: An end of the junction does not agree with germline; a read error may underlie this. The V gene is TRBV7-9, the J gene TRBJ1-2, with a possible D match to TRBD1 (5 bases). Looked up from germline, CDR1 is SEHNR and CDR2 is FQNEAQ (reference sequence). The CDR3 runs 15 residues. CDR3 in amino acids: CAGSLKTYRTYGYAF. Here the CDR3 DNA reads TGTGCCGGCAGCTTAAAAACTTACAGGACCTATGGCTACGCCTTC. Filled out from reference TRBV7-9 and TRBJ1-2, the complete variable domain reads DTGVSQNPRHKITKRGQNVTFRCDPISEHNRLYWYRQTLGQGPEFLTYFQNEAQLEKSRLLSDRFSAERPKGSFSTLEIQRTEQGDSAMYLCAGSLKTYRTYGYAFGSGTRLTVV.

This chain joins TRBV28 and TRBJ2-1, with 9 bases fitting TRBD2. CDR3 length equals 16 residues. V lost 3 bases to trimming and J lost 7 bases; unmatched junction nucleotides: 10. Germline V lookup: CDR1 MDHEN, CDR2 SYDVKM. CDR3 DNA sequence: TGTGCCAGCAGTTTCAAAGCGGGGGGTGGGGCTAATGAGCAGTTCTTC. The encoded protein is CASSFKAGGGANEQFF.

This sequence joins TRBV7-2 and TRBJ2-7; TRBD2 is a possible D gene (6 bases). Germline values: CDR1 SGHTA, CDR2 FQGNSA. V lost 8 bases and J 0 bases, leaving 11 bases between the germline ends. The CDR3 totals 13 residues. The CDR3 is CASGTSPSYEQYF. The CDR3 bases are TGTGCCAGCGGGACTTCCCCCTCCTACGAGCAGTACTTC. The complete variable domain, with remaining parts taken from reference TRBV7-2 and TRBJ2-7, reads GAGVSQSPSNKVTEKGKDVELRCDPISGHTALYWYRQSLGQGLEFLIYFQGNSAPDKSGLPSDRFSAERTGGSVSTLTIQRTQQEDSAVYLCASGTSPSYEQYFGPGTRLTVT.

This chain links TRBV29-1 with TRBJ2-1, with TRBD1 matching 11 bases. Per germline, CDR1 SQVTM and CDR2 ANQGSEA. This CDR3 has 16 residues. After removal of 6 bases from V and 3 bases from J, the junction contained 10 bases not matched to a gene. The CDR3 DNA reads as TGCAGCGTCCTAGGACAGGGGGCGATGAACTACAATGAGCAGTTCTTC. Translating it yields CSVLGQGAMNYNEQFF.

J is TRBJ1-1 and V is TRBV5-1; 7 positions match TRBD1. The V and J ends lost 3 bases and 9 bases, in that order; junction bases with no gene match: 14. The CDR3 is made up of 15 amino acids. Germline assignment: CDR1 SGHRS and CDR2 YFSETQ. The CDR3 spells CASSSTAPGQNKAFF. The DNA of the CDR3 is TGCGCCAGCAGCTCAACCGCGCCGGGACAGAACAAAGCTTTCTTT. Drawing the rest from reference TRBV5-1 and TRBJ1-1, the complete variable domain is KAGVTQTPRYLIKTRGQQVTLSCSPISGHRSVSWYQQTPGQGLQFLFEYFSETQRNKGNFPGRFSGRQFSNSRSEMNVSTLELGDSALYLCASSSTAPGQNKAFFGQGTRLTVV.

This clone has just a few counts. The rearrangement joins TRBV5-1 to TRBJ1-2; 7 bases map to TRBD1. Germline trimming cut 1 base from V and 4 bases from J; bases unmatched to any gene: 13. Germline-derived CDR1 and CDR2 are SGHRS and YFSETQ. The CDR3 has 17 amino acids. The CDR3 reads CASSLLVRGRQRYGYTF. In DNA, the CDR3 is TGCGCCAGCAGCTTGTTGGTAAGGGGGCGCCAGCGCTATGGCTACACCTTC.

The genes are TRBV11-2 and TRBJ2-3; a weak D match, TRBD2 (6 bases). The CDR3 contains 16 residues. Germline CDR1 is SGHAT and CDR2 is FQNNGV. Trimming removed 5 bases at V and 0 bases at J, with 15 bases between. The CDR3 protein is CASSPQTRTSTDTQYF. In DNA, the CDR3 is TGTGCCAGCAGCCCCCAGACTAGAACTAGCACAGATACGCAGTATTTT.

V is TRBV6-1 and J is TRBJ1-1; TRBD1 is a possible D gene (5 bases). The CDR3 is 15 amino acids. From germline, CDR1 is MNHNS and CDR2 SASEGT. Trimming shortened V by 6 bases and J by 4 bases, and 18 bases separated the two germline ends. The CDR3 spells CASSLHQTASTEAFF. CDR3 DNA: TGTGCCAGCAGCCTCCATCAGACAGCTTCCACTGAAGCTTTCTTT.

The V call is TRBV5-4, the J call TRBJ1-2, with 8 bases that match TRBD1. The CDR3 length is 13 residues. The germline V gene has CDR1 SGHNT and CDR2 YYREEE (reference sequence). With V trimmed by 4 bases and J by 6 bases, 5 bases remained unmatched. The CDR3 sequence is CASSPGQGDGYTF. CDR3 nucleotides: TGTGCCAGCAGCCCTGGACAGGGCGATGGCTACACCTTC.

The chain combines TRBV5-8 with TRBJ1-2; D remains unclear. CDR1 and CDR2 (germline): SGHTS, YDEGEE. There are 14 residues in the CDR3. Trimming took off 0 bases at V and 4 bases at J, with 10 bases between the two ends. The DNA of the CDR3 is TGTGCCAGCAGCTTGGTTTCGGAGGGCTATGGCTACACCTTC. Translating it yields CASSLVSEGYGYTF.

V gene TRBV28 combines with J gene TRBJ2-3, with 14 bases lining up with TRBD2. The CDR3 extends over 20 amino acids. Germline lookup yields CDR1 MDHEN and CDR2 SYDVKM. Trimming at V came to 6 bases and at J to 6 bases, leaving 20 bases not matched to a gene. CDR3 nucleotide sequence: TGTGCCAGCAGACTACGACTCGCTGGCGGGACTAGCGGGGGCGGGGATACGCAGTATTTT. Protein sequence: CASRLRLAGGTSGGGDTQYF.

The chain uses TRBV6-4 and TRBJ2-1; 9 positions agree with TRBD2. Germline CDR1 MRHNA, CDR2 SNTAGT. The CDR3 contains 14 residues. J lost 8 bases, V lost 8 bases, and 10 bases had no gene match. This chain's CDR3 is CASHGGGARDEQFF. CDR3 DNA sequence: TGTGCCAGCCATGGCGGGGGGGCCAGGGATGAGCAGTTCTTC.

V and J are TRBV15 and TRBJ1-2; possibly TRBD1 for D (6 bases). V was pared by 11 bases and J by 4 bases, with 14 bases between. Germline-derived CDR1 and CDR2 are LNHNV and YYDKDF (reference sequence). This CDR3 is 12 amino acids long. The CDR3 loop is CAAYREGYGYTF. CDR3 DNA sequence: TGTGCCGCGTACAGGGAAGGCTATGGCTACACCTTC. The full variable domain, completed using reference TRBV15 and TRBJ1-2, is DAMVIQNPRYQVTQFGKPVTLSCSQTLNHNVMYWYQQKSSQAPKLLFHYYDKDFNNEADTPDNFQSRRPNTSFCFLDIRSPGLGDTAMYLCAAYREGYGYTFGSGTRLTVV.

This chain uses TRBV7-2 with TRBJ2-7; D is perhaps TRBD2 (7 bases). There are 13 residues in the CDR3. The germline gives CDR1 SGHTA, CDR2 FQGNSA. The germline V and J ends were trimmed by 3 bases and 7 bases, with 13 bases remaining between them. This chain's CDR3 is CASSLGGPGEQYF. As DNA, the CDR3 is TGTGCCAGCAGCTTGGGGGGGCCGGGGGAGCAGTACTTC. The variable domain in full, with the rest retrieved from reference TRBV7-2 and TRBJ2-7, is GAGVSQSPSNKVTEKGKDVELRCDPISGHTALYWYRQSLGQGLEFLIYFQGNSAPDKSGLPSDRFSAERTGGSVSTLTIQRTQQEDSAVYLCASSLGGPGEQYFGPGTRLTVT.

This chain uses TRBV28 with TRBJ1-1; maybe TRBD1 (5 bases). Trimming took 3 bases from V and 2 from J, leaving 13 bases between them. Looked up from germline, CDR1 is MDHEN and CDR2 is SYDVKM. The CDR3 contains 15 residues. CDR3 bases: TGTGCCAGCAGTTTGGGAGGAGGGGTAAACACTGAAGCTTTCTTT. Its translation is CASSLGGGVNTEAFF.

This chain uses TRBV5-6 with TRBJ2-1; TRBD2 matches 10 bases. CDR1 SGHDT and CDR2 YYEEEE come from the germline V gene. V lost 1 base and J lost 8; bases outside the gene matches: 3. This CDR3 is 14 amino acids long. The chain's CDR3 is CASSLSGGAHEQFF. CDR3 DNA: TGTGCCAGCAGCTTGAGCGGGGGGGCCCATGAGCAGTTCTTC.

The chain has TRBV6-1 and TRBJ2-7, with D uncertain. V lost 1 base and J lost 2, with 9 bases in between. Germline V lookup: CDR1 MNHNS, CDR2 SASEGT. The CDR3 contains 14 residues. The CDR3: CASSEGNSAYEQYF. CDR3 sequence (DNA): TGTGCCAGCAGTGAAGGCAACTCGGCCTACGAGCAGTACTTC.

The chain links TRBV7-9 to TRBJ1-6; D call uncertain. The CDR3 is 14 amino acids. V gave up 4 bases and J gave up 5 bases, with 9 bases separating them. Germline V gene sequence: CDR1 SEHNR, CDR2 FQNEAQ (reference sequence). This chain's CDR3 is CASSSSGDNSPLHF. For the CDR3, the DNA is TGTGCCAGCAGCTCCTCCGGGGATAATTCACCCCTCCACTTT.

This chain connects TRBV6-5 to TRBJ2-5; D gene ambiguous. Germline CDR1 and CDR2: MNHEY and SVGAGI. The V gene lost 7 bases and the J gene lost 5 bases, with 20 bases spanning the gap. The CDR3 consists of 15 residues. CDR3 nucleotides: TGTGCCAGCACCCCAACTCCGGAACCGAGGGAGACCCAGTACTTC. Protein product: CASTPTPEPRETQYF.

The V call is TRBV6-4, the J call TRBJ2-1, with 9 bases that match TRBD1. The CDR3 spans 16 residues. With V trimmed by 6 bases and J by 5 bases, 11 bases remained unmatched. Germline V gene data show CDR1 as MRHNA and CDR2 as SNTAGT. DNA for the CDR3: TGTGCCAGCAGCGTCCAGTCCGGGACAGGGAACAATGAGCAGTTCTTC. As protein: CASSVQSGTGNNEQFF.

The chain employs TRBV6-1 and TRBJ2-3, with 7 bases aligning to TRBD2. V lost 5 bases to trimming and J lost 4 bases; unmatched junction nucleotides: 9. CDR3 length: 15 residues. CDR1 MNHNS and CDR2 SASEGT come from the germline V gene. In DNA, the CDR3 is TGTGCCAGCAGTTCCATGCGGGGGAACGCAGATACGCAGTATTTT. Protein sequence: CASSSMRGNADTQYF.

This clone occurred once. J is TRBJ1-2 and V is TRBV15; D may be TRBD1 (6 bases). Germline CDR1 and CDR2: LNHNV and YYDKDF (reference sequence). Trimming took 3 bases from V and 8 from J, leaving 19 bases between them. The CDR3 is 15 residues long. CDR3 residues: CATSRAQGGLAGYTF. CDR3 nucleotides: TGTGCCACCAGCAGGGCACAGGGCGGTTTGGCCGGCTACACCTTC.

The CDR3 loop reads CASSGDLDTEAFF. The CDR3 DNA is TGTGCCAGTAGTGGGGACTTGGACACTGAAGCTTTCTTT. The chain links TRBV19 to TRBJ1-1; possible D gene TRBD1, 5 bases. Between the trimmed V and J ends, which lost 5 bases and 3 bases, there was a span of 10 bases. The length of the CDR3 is 13 residues. Per germline, CDR1 LNHDA and CDR2 SQIVND (reference sequence).

This clone was recorded only once. The chain uses TRBV7-9 and TRBJ1-1; D not resolved. The germline V gene has CDR1 SEHNR and CDR2 FQNEAQ (reference sequence). The CDR3 covers 14 residues. V lost 4 bases to trimming and J lost 0 bases, with 9 bases between them. CDR3 amino acids: CASSSRTLNTEAFF. The CDR3 region has the DNA TGTGCCAGCAGCTCGAGGACTCTGAACACTGAAGCTTTCTTT.

The rearrangement links TRBV11-2 to TRBJ1-2; TRBD1 matches 10 bases. In germline, CDR1 is SGHAT, CDR2 FQNNGV. V lost 2 bases and J lost 4; bases outside the gene matches: 16. The CDR3 has 19 residues. CDR3 in DNA: TGTGCCAGCAGCTTACTCAACCGGGACAGGGGAAGGTTTTGCTATGGCTACACCTTC. It yields the protein CASSLLNRDRGRFCYGYTF.

The chain joins TRBV5-1 to TRBJ1-1; D ambiguous. Deletions cut 3 bases from V and 4 bases from J, with 16 bases between. CDR3 length: 15 amino acids. Germline CDR1 reads SGHRS; CDR2 reads YFSETQ. The CDR3: CASSSTKRRGTEAFF. The CDR3 nucleotides read TGCGCCAGCAGCTCCACCAAAAGGCGGGGCACTGAAGCTTTCTTT.